This T cell receptor beta chain comes out of a study of CD8 T cells in ankylosing spondylitis. The study, taken as a whole, reports: Ankylosing spondylitis blood appeared to be characterized by a TCR beta motif of under ten highly homologous variants. Matched ankylosing spondylitis synovial fluid reportedly contained a significantly enriched population of disease-linked clones. Some motif variants were previously reported in reactive arthritis synovial fluid and blood.

CDR1 ENHRY and CDR2 SYGVKD come from the germline V gene. CDR3 length: 16 amino acids. After removal of 2 bases from V and 3 bases from J, the junction contained 6 bases not matched to a gene. About this clonotype itself: Its antigen is still unknown.

Quantitative 5'-RACE with molecular barcodes generated TCR beta libraries. One entry per CDR3 protein results from TCRdb running MiXCR on the 5' RACE reads. The profile shows about 540,000 distinct CDR3 sequences, 10% to 15% of them singletons. The clonotype comes from a male donor with ankylosing spondylitis. The J gene is TRBJ2-7, the V gene TRBV10-3; the match to TRBD2 covers 11 bases. Sequencing used blood, either unsorted or a sorted T cell fraction (not recorded which). CDR3 residues: CAISETGLAEGYEQYF. CDR3 coding DNA: TGTGCCATCAGTGAGACGGGACTAGCGGAGGGCTACGAGCAGTACTTC.